This T cell receptor beta chain was sequenced for a study of PD-L1 blockade in urothelial cancer. Germline CDR1 is SGHTA and CDR2 is FQGNSA. V was clipped by 2 bases and J by 4 bases, with 13 bases between them. The CDR3 consists of 15 residues. Assay: immunoSEQ multiplex PCR; the TCRdb copy retains only in-frame clones and omits some. This table has about 82,000 clones, 82% appearing once. A word on this clone: This same CDR3 is encoded by further DNA sequences in the sample.

The starting material was PBMCs, obtained around atezolizumab (anti-PD-L1) treatment. V and J are TRBV7-2 and TRBJ2-3; D may be TRBD2 (7 bases). This TCR came from a man between 70 and 80 years old with urothelial cancer. The CDR3 bases are TGTGCCAGCAGCTTATCTGGGGGGGCCGCAGATACGCAGTATTTT. This sequence encodes CASSLSGGAADTQYF. The full variable domain, rest sourced from reference TRBV7-2 and TRBJ2-3, is GAGVSQSPSNKVTEKGKDVELRCDPISGHTALYWYRQSLGQGLEFLIYFQGNSAPDKSGLPSDRFSAERTGGSVSTLTIQRTQQEDSAVYLCASSLSGGAADTQYFGPGTRLTVL.